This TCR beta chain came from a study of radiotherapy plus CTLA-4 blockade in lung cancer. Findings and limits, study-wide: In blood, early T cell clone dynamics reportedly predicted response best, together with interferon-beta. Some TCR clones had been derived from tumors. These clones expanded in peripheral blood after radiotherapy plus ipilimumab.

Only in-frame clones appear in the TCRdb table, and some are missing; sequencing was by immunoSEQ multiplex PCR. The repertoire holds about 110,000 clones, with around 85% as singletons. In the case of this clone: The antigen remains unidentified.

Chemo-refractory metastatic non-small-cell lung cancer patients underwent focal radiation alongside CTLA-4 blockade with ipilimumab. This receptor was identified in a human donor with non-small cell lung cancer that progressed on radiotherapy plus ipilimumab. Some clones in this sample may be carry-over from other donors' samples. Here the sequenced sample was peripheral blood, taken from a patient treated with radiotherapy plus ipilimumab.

For the CDR3, the DNA is TGTGCCAGCAGTCCGTATATAGGGGGCCACGAGCAGTACTTC. It translates to CASSPYIGGHEQYF. The V call is TRBV6-5, the J call TRBJ2-7; TRBD1 matches 7 bases. The V segment lost 5 bases and the J segment 5 bases; nucleotides outside the gene matches: 9. Germline V gene data show CDR1 as MNHEY and CDR2 as SVGAGI. The CDR3 length is 14 residues.